This T cell receptor (beta chain) stems from a study of T-cell memory formation after mild COVID-19 (dated by TCRdb to the early 2020s). The study in broad terms: TCR sequence clusters from the two donors were largely donor specific. Two young, previously healthy adult volunteers, one female and one male, were included in the cohort. T-cell clones expanding and contracting after mild COVID-19 in a couple of donors were tracked by longitudinal TCRalpha and TCRbeta repertoire sequencing.

Points the paper makes about the study in general: Contracting CD4+ clones appeared mostly in the CM and EM memory subsets, whereas CD8+ clones were enriched in EMRA. Only two mild cases were covered by the study, and larger cohorts that include severe cases with pre-infection samples were considered necessary. Clones that contracted from day 15 to 85 showed balanced CD4/CD8 phenotypes, whereas a second wave of clones that expanded from day 15 to 37 leaned towards CD4+. Whether the second-wave clones peaking on day 37 were SARS-CoV-2 specific was not confirmed. The detection of some responding clones in pre-infection memory suggests that pre-existing cross-reactive memory T cells joined the SARS-CoV-2 response.

CDR1 and CDR2 are read off the germline V gene as SGHVS and FQNEAQ. The germline V end is reduced by 1 base and the J end by 4 bases; junction bases left unmatched: 5. Reading from cysteine to phenylalanine, the CDR3 counts 16 amino acids. Only the CDR3 DNA stays, 48 bases, in frame from base 1. Ficoll-Paque density gradient centrifugation was used to isolate PBMCs. With regard to this clonotype: The antigen it recognizes is unknown. Per-base quality was not reported, and no clone a single base away is much larger than it.

Sequencing took place on an Illumina NovaSeq 6000. cDNA libraries for TCRalpha and TCRbeta were prepared by 5'RACE using constant-segment primers, with sample barcodes and unique molecular identifiers added. Trizol reagent was used to extract RNA from every sample. Libraries were amplified in two PCR steps, with a second sample barcode and Illumina TruSeq adapters added in the second step. The libraries were sequenced on an Illumina NovaSeq using 2 x 150 bp paired-end reads. On the study's bioinformatics: With migec v1.2.7, reads were demultiplexed and then collapsed into UMI-guided consensus sequences. With mixcr v2.1.11, UMI consensuses were aligned to TRA and TRB V and J templates and assembled into clonotypes. A clonotype was counted as expanded or contracted only when both edgeR and NoisET called the clonotype significant, with the noise models trained on biological replicates. edgeR calls used a false discovery rate-adjusted p below 0.01 and a log2 fold-change threshold of 1. As an exploratory analysis of dynamics, max-normalized trajectories of the 1000 most abundant clonotypes were examined with PCA combined with hierarchical clustering. Separately sequenced CD4+ and CD8+ repertoires were used to assign a CD4 or CD8 phenotype to each responding clone. The public reads were quality trimmed at Q25 with fastp and then assembled into clones with MiXCR by TCRdb, keeping productive beta chains. Every CDR3 protein is listed once, alongside the most common genes and DNA of its rows. For this entry, the V and J calls and clone size follow TCRdb and not the study's own pipeline. This sample comprises about 540,000 distinct CDR3 sequences, just over 20% of them detected only once. The ten top clones hold around 13% of the sample.

The chain is encoded by TRBV7-8 joined to TRBJ2-3; 10 of the junction bases match TRBD2. This TCR derives from an adult woman who had mild COVID-19 (a few samples of this study predate the infection). The sample titles of this study are shuffled in the database, so cell type and time point are left out; the donor was told from shared clones. The specimen was PBMCs or a T cell subset sorted from them (not recorded which). The CDR3 is CASSLVLAGTPDTQYF. The bases are TGTGCCAGCAGCTTAGTACTAGCGGGGACTCCAGATACGCAGTATTTT.